This record looks at one TCR beta chain sequence and its context. The authors' processing: Nucleated cell counts were estimated from reference gene primer amplification. The data were produced by immunoSEQ multiplex PCR, yet TCRdb's version contains in-frame clones alone and is incomplete. V and J calls plus clone size are reproduced from that table; the DNA served to infer D and trimming. Seen here are about 180,000 clones, roughly 81% observed once, and the top ten hold about 10%. CDR1 MNHEY and CDR2 SMNVEV come from the germline V gene (reference sequence). With 4 bases clipped from V and 6 bases from J, the junction kept 9 bases outside the gene matches. The CDR3 loop spans 15 amino acids. It was during active infection that Seattle patients were enrolled and then longitudinally followed. The data were obtained in a study of blood T cell repertoires in COVID-19.

The chain couples TRBV27 to TRBJ2-7; 10 nucleotides match TRBD1. Sequencing was carried out using peripheral blood. The TCR was taken from an elderly woman with COVID-19, enrolled during active disease. The CDR3 loop reads CASSWSGTGVGEQYF. CDR3 sequence (DNA): TGTGCCAGCAGTTGGTCCGGGACAGGGGTCGGCGAGCAGTACTTC.